This is a list of T cell receptor beta chains from one sample in a study of OX40 agonist ivuxolimab in advanced cancers. The protocol was immunoSEQ multiplex PCR, while the TCRdb copy is restricted to in-frame clones and leaves out a portion. The sample carries 92,000 or so clones, about nine tenths recorded once. The specimen was CD4+ or CD8+ T cells sorted from blood, collected in a trial of the OX40 agonist ivuxolimab. These receptors originate from an adult with an advanced solid tumor such as melanoma, head and neck, liver or kidney cancer. The CDR3 runs from the conserved cysteine through the conserved F or W. Clone size, where shown, is once, few, many, or a class for clones that have expanded.

J | V | size | CDR3
TRBJ1-1 | TRBV13 | NA | CASSLEGDGEAFF
TRBJ1-1 | TRBV7-9 | NA | CASSYPVAFF
TRBJ2-5 | TRBV4-1 | NA | CASSQGLAASRAQYF
TRBJ2-7 | TRBV27 | NA | CASSSVASEQYF
TRBJ1-5 | TRBV27 | NA | CASTSTGGSQPQHF
TRBJ2-1 | TRBV4-1 | few | CASSHSAANNEQFF
TRBJ2-3 | TRBV6-1 | NA | CATGTDTDTQYF
TRBJ2-5 | TRBV28 | NA | CASSPLGETQYF
TRBJ2-7 | TRBV11-3 | NA | CASSDYRVSYEQYF
TRBJ2-7 | TRBV27 | NA | CASSPPHEQYF
TRBJ1-4 | TRBV11-2 | NA | CASSLEGEKLFF
TRBJ2-7 | TRBV6-6 | NA | CASKTGQGVYEQYF
TRBJ2-7 | TRBV9 | NA | CASSAQGMGYEQYF
TRBJ1-1 | TRBV14 | NA | CASSQDLWGAATEAFF
TRBJ1-2 | TRBV28 | NA | CASRGGTASNYGYTF
TRBJ2-5 | TRBV9 | NA | CASSALTGPQETQYF
TRBJ2-1 | TRBV27 | once | CASRPGQFYYNEQFF
TRBJ1-1 | TRBV13 | NA | CASGSTGTRAEAFF
TRBJ1-1 | TRBV5-1 | NA | CASSLVFMNTEAFF
TRBJ2-7 | TRBV10-3 | NA | CAISAQGASYEQYF
TRBJ2-2 | TRBV27 | NA | CATSGQLNTGELFF
TRBJ2-1 | TRBV19 | NA | CASSRPAGNNEQFF
TRBJ2-7 | TRBV11-2 | NA | CASSLTGGGVQYF
TRBJ2-3 | TRBV11-3 | NA | CASSLGVGVGTDTQYF
TRBJ2-7 | TRBV7-7 | NA | CASSLEGTSGTGSYEQYF
TRBJ2-1 | TRBV5-1 | NA | CASSLTGSYNEQFF
TRBJ2-2 | TRBV10-3 | NA | CAISDLGSTGELFF